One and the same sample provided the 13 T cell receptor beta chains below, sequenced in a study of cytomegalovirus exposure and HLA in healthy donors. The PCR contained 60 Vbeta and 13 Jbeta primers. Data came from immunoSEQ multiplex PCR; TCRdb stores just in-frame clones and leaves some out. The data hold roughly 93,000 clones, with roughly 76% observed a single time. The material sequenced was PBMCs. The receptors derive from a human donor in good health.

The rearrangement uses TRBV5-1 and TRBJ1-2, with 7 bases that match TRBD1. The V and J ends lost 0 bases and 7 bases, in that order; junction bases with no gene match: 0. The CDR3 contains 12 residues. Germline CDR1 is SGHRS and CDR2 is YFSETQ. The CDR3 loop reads CASSLEGAGYTF. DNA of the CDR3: TGCGCCAGCAGCTTGGAGGGGGCTGGCTACACCTTC.

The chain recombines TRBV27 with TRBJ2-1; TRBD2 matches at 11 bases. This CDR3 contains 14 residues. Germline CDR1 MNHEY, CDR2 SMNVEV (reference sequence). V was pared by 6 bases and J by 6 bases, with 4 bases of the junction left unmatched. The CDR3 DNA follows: TGTGCCAGCAGGAGACTAGCGGGATCCAATGAGCAGTTCTTC. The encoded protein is CASRRLAGSNEQFF.

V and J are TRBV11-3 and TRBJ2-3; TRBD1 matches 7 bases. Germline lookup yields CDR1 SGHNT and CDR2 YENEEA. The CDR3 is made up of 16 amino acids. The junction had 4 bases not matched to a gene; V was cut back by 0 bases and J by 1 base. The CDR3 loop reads CASSLDLTGGTDTQYF. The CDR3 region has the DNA TGTGCCAGCAGCTTAGATTTAACAGGGGGCACAGATACGCAGTATTTT.

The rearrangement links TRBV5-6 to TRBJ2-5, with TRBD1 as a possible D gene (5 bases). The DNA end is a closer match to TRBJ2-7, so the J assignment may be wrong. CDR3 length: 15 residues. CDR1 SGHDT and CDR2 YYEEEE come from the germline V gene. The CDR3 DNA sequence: TGTGCCAGCAGCTTGGGGGGCTCAAGTACCTACGAGCAGTACTTC. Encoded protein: CASSLGGSSTYEQYF.

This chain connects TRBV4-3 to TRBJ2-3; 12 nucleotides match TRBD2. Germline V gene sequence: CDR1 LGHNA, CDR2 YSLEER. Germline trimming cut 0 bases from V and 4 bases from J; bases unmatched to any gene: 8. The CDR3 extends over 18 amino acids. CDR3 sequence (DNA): TGCGCCAGCAGCCAAGATCGAGGACTAGCGGGATCCCCAGATACGCAGTATTTT. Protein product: CASSQDRGLAGSPDTQYF.

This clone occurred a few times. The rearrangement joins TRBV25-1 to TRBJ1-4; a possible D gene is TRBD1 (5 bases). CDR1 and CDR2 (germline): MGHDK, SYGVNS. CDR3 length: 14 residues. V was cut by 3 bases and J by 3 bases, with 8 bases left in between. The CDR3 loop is CASSEGGANEKLFF. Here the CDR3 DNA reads TGTGCCAGCAGTGAGGGAGGGGCTAATGAAAAACTGTTTTTT. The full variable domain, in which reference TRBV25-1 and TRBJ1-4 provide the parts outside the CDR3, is EADIYQTPRYLVIGTGKKITLECSQTMGHDKMYWYQQDPGMELHLIHYSYGVNSTEKGDLSSESTVSRIRTEHFPLTLESARPSHTSQYLCASSEGGANEKLFFGSGTQLSVL.

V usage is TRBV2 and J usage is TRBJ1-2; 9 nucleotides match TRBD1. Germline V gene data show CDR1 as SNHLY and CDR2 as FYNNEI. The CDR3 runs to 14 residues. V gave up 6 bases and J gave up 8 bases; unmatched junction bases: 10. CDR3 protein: CASRGQGTGAGYTF. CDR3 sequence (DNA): TGTGCCAGCAGGGGACAGGGAACAGGAGCGGGCTACACCTTC.

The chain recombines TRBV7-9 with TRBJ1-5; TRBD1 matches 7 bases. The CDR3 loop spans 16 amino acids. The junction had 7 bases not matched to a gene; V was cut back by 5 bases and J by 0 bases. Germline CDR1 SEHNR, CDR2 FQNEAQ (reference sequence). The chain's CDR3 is CASSRWTGYSNQPQHF. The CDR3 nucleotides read TGTGCCAGCAGCCGCTGGACAGGCTATAGCAATCAGCCCCAGCATTTT.

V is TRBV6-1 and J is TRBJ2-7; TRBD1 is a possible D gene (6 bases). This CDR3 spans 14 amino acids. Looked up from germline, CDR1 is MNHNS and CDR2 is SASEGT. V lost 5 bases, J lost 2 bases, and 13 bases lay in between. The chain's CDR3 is CASSPRGGAYEQYF. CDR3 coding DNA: TGTGCCAGCAGTCCAAGAGGGGGTGCCTACGAGCAGTACTTC.

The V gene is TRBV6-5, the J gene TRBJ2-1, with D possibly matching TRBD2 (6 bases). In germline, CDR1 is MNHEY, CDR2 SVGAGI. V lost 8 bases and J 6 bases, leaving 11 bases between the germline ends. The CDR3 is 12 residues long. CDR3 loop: CASGRSGNEQFF. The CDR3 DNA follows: TGTGCCAGCGGGAGGTCGGGCAATGAGCAGTTCTTC.

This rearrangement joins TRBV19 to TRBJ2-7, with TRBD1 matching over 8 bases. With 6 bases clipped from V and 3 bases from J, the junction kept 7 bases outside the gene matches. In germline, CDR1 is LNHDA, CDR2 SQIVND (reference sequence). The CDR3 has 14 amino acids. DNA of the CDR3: TGTGCCAGTAGATCCGCCACAGGGGGCTACGAGCAGTACTTC. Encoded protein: CASRSATGGYEQYF.

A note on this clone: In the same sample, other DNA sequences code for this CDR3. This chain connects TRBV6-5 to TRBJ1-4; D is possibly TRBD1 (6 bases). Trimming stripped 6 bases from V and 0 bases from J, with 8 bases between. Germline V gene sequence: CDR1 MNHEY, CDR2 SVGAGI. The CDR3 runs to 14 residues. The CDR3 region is CASSRTATNEKLFF. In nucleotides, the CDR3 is TGTGCCAGCAGCCGGACAGCAACTAATGAAAAACTGTTTTTT.

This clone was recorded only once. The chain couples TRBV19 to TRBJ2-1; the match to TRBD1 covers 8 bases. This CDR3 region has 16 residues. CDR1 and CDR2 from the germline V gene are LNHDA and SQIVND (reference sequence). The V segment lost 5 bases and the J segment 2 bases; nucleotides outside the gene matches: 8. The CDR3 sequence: CASSFGTGRTYNEQFF. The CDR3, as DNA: TGTGCCAGTAGTTTCGGGACAGGCCGTACCTACAATGAGCAGTTCTTC.